Listed below are T cell receptor beta chains from one sample, sequenced in a study of blood T cell repertoires in COVID-19. Clones were sequenced by immunoSEQ multiplex PCR, and TCRdb holds only the in-frame ones, with some missing. The sample lists about 140,000 clones; around nine tenths were seen once. Sequenced material: peripheral blood. The receptors were gathered from a human donor in a cohort sampled during active COVID-19. Each CDR3 is given with its conserved first and last residue. D genes are given only for firm matches. Size tells how often a clone was seen (once, few, many) or the class of an expanded clone, and some rows leave it out.

clone_size: -
d_call: -
j_call: TRBJ2-3
v_call: TRBV5-1
cdr3_nt: TGCGCCAGCAGCTTGGCGGGACAACCCACAGATACGCAGTATTTT
cdr3_aa: CASSLAGQPTDTQYF

clone_size: -
d_call: TRBD2
j_call: TRBJ2-7
v_call: TRBV27
cdr3_nt: TGTGCCAGCAGTCTCGGACTAGCGGGAGATTCATACGAGCAGTACTTC
cdr3_aa: CASSLGLAGDSYEQYF

clone_size: few
d_call: TRBD1
j_call: TRBJ1-2
v_call: TRBV12-3/TRBV12-4
cdr3_nt: TGTGCCAGCGGGACAGGGGGCTCATACACCTTC
cdr3_aa: CASGTGGSYTF

clone_size: -
d_call: TRBD2
j_call: TRBJ2-7
v_call: TRBV2
cdr3_nt: TGTGCCAGTATCCGGGACTACCCTTCCTACGAGCAGTACTTC
cdr3_aa: CASIRDYPSYEQYF

clone_size: -
d_call: -
j_call: TRBJ1-2
v_call: TRBV7-2
cdr3_nt: TGTGCCAGCAGCTTAGCGGGGGGGGCAGGGCTCTATGGCTACACCTTC
cdr3_aa: CASSLAGGAGLYGYTF

clone_size: -
d_call: TRBD1
j_call: TRBJ1-6
v_call: TRBV6-5
cdr3_nt: TGTGCCAGCAGTCGAGGACAGGGGAATTCACCCCTCCACTTT
cdr3_aa: CASSRGQGNSPLHF

clone_size: -
d_call: -
j_call: TRBJ1-1
v_call: TRBV6-5
cdr3_nt: TGTGCCAGCAGATTACAGGGAAGGGGAACTGAAGCTTTCTTT
cdr3_aa: CASRLQGRGTEAFF

clone_size: few
d_call: -
j_call: TRBJ1-1
v_call: TRBV24-1
cdr3_nt: TGTGCCACCAGTCTCGGAGGCACTGAAGCTTTCTTT
cdr3_aa: CATSLGGTEAFF

clone_size: -
d_call: -
j_call: TRBJ2-1
v_call: TRBV20-1
cdr3_nt: TGCAGTGCTACAGACGGGGAGGAGCAGTTCTTC
cdr3_aa: CSATDGEEQFF

clone_size: -
d_call: TRBD2
j_call: TRBJ2-7
v_call: TRBV4-2
cdr3_nt: TGTGCCAGCAGCCCGAACCTACTGACTAGCGGGAGTGGTGAGCAGTACTTC
cdr3_aa: CASSPNLLTSGSGEQYF

clone_size: -
d_call: -
j_call: TRBJ1-4
v_call: TRBV25-1
cdr3_nt: TGTGCCAGCAGTCATGCCGGAGGAGAAAAACTGTTTTTT
cdr3_aa: CASSHAGGEKLFF

clone_size: -
d_call: TRBD2
j_call: TRBJ2-5
v_call: TRBV4-1
cdr3_nt: TGCGCCAGCAGCCAAGAGCGGGGGGGGCAAGAGACCCAGTACTTC
cdr3_aa: CASSQERGGQETQYF

clone_size: -
d_call: TRBD1
j_call: TRBJ1-5
v_call: TRBV28
cdr3_nt: TGTGCCAGCAGGACCTTGACAGGGTTGGGCAATCAGCCCCAGCATTTT
cdr3_aa: CASRTLTGLGNQPQHF

clone_size: -
d_call: -
j_call: TRBJ2-7
v_call: TRBV24-1
cdr3_nt: TGTGCCACCAGTGGCCACAGAGCTCCCTACGAGCAGTACTTC
cdr3_aa: CATSGHRAPYEQYF

clone_size: once
d_call: -
j_call: TRBJ1-6
v_call: TRBV28
cdr3_nt: TGTGCCAGCAGTTTATCGATCGGGAGCTCCTATAATTCACCCCTCCACTTT
cdr3_aa: CASSLSIGSSYNSPLHF

clone_size: -
d_call: TRBD2
j_call: TRBJ2-7
v_call: TRBV6-6
cdr3_nt: TGTGCCAGCAGTTACGCTGGACTAGCGGGAGACGAGCAGTACTTC
cdr3_aa: CASSYAGLAGDEQYF

clone_size: -
d_call: TRBD2
j_call: TRBJ2-5
v_call: TRBV3-1/TRBV3-2
cdr3_nt: TGTGCCAGCAGCCAAGTTGGGGGACTAGCTGGTGAGACCCAGTACTTC
cdr3_aa: CASSQVGGLAGETQYF

clone_size: -
d_call: -
j_call: TRBJ2-5
v_call: TRBV28
cdr3_nt: TGTGCCAGCAGTTCCCGAGGGTACGGAGGGCCCGAGGCCCAGTACTTC
cdr3_aa: CASSSRGYGGPEAQYF

clone_size: -
d_call: TRBD2
j_call: TRBJ2-3
v_call: TRBV2
cdr3_nt: TGTGCCAGCAGTCCACTAGCGGCCCGAACAGATACGCAGTATTTT
cdr3_aa: CASSPLAARTDTQYF

clone_size: -
d_call: TRBD2
j_call: TRBJ2-1
v_call: TRBV6-5
cdr3_nt: TGTGCCAGCAGCAGGGGGACTAGCGGGGACAATGAGCAGTTCTTC
cdr3_aa: CASSRGTSGDNEQFF

clone_size: -
d_call: -
j_call: TRBJ2-7
v_call: TRBV7-9
cdr3_nt: TGTGCCAGCAGCCAATGGGACACCTCCTACGAGCAGTACTTC
cdr3_aa: CASSQWDTSYEQYF

clone_size: -
d_call: TRBD2
j_call: TRBJ2-7
v_call: TRBV25-1
cdr3_nt: TGTGCCAGCAGTAAGGGACTAGCGGGAGGGCGGGCCTACGAGCAGTACTTC
cdr3_aa: CASSKGLAGGRAYEQYF

clone_size: -
d_call: TRBD2
j_call: TRBJ2-1
v_call: TRBV25-1
cdr3_nt: TGTGCCAGCAGTACCGGGACTAGGGGGTATGGGTCCTACAATGAGCAGTTCTTC
cdr3_aa: CASSTGTRGYGSYNEQFF

clone_size: -
d_call: -
j_call: TRBJ1-1
v_call: TRBV6-5
cdr3_nt: TGTGCCAGCAGTCCGGACAGATTATTTGAAGCTTTCTTT
cdr3_aa: CASSPDRLFEAFF

clone_size: -
d_call: TRBD1
j_call: TRBJ1-4
v_call: TRBV6-1
cdr3_nt: TGTGCCAGCAGTGAAGAGCGACGGGGACAGGGGGGGAAACTGTTTTTT
cdr3_aa: CASSEERRGQGGKLFF

clone_size: -
d_call: -
j_call: TRBJ2-1
v_call: TRBV20-1
cdr3_nt: TGCAGTGCTAGTCCGAGCTTAGAGCAGTTCTTC
cdr3_aa: CSASPSLEQFF

clone_size: -
d_call: TRBD1
j_call: TRBJ1-1
v_call: TRBV7-2
cdr3_nt: TGTGCCAGCAGCTTATACGGGACAGCTAAAGAAGCTTTCTTT
cdr3_aa: CASSLYGTAKEAFF

clone_size: -
d_call: -
j_call: TRBJ1-6
v_call: TRBV28
cdr3_nt: TGTGCCAGCAGTTCAATTGGTAGAGGGCTTTATAATTCACCCCTCCACTTT
cdr3_aa: CASSSIGRGLYNSPLHF

clone_size: -
d_call: TRBD2
j_call: TRBJ2-7
v_call: TRBV30
cdr3_nt: TGTGCCTGGAGCGGAATAGCGGGTGCGACCTACGAGCAGTACTTC
cdr3_aa: CAWSGIAGATYEQYF

clone_size: -
d_call: TRBD2
j_call: TRBJ2-7
v_call: TRBV4-3
cdr3_nt: TGCGCCAGCAGCCAAGATATCGGACTAGCGGGGTGGCAGTACTTC
cdr3_aa: CASSQDIGLAGWQYF

clone_size: -
d_call: -
j_call: TRBJ1-1
v_call: TRBV28
cdr3_nt: TGTGCCAGCAGTTTGCGGAGTACTGAAGCTTTCTTT
cdr3_aa: CASSLRSTEAFF

clone_size: -
d_call: -
j_call: TRBJ1-3
v_call: TRBV19
cdr3_nt: TGTGCCAGTAGAACTACAGGGAACTCTGGAAACACCATATATTTT
cdr3_aa: CASRTTGNSGNTIYF

clone_size: once
d_call: TRBD2
j_call: TRBJ2-4
v_call: TRBV30
cdr3_nt: TGTGCCTGTCTTACTAGCGGGGGGTACATTCAGTACTTC
cdr3_aa: CACLTSGGYIQYF

clone_size: -
d_call: TRBD1
j_call: TRBJ1-2
v_call: TRBV7-2
cdr3_nt: TGTGCCAGCAGCCCGCCGGGACAGGGGGCTGGCTACACCTTC
cdr3_aa: CASSPPGQGAGYTF

clone_size: -
d_call: TRBD2
j_call: TRBJ2-2
v_call: TRBV5-1
cdr3_nt: TGCGCCAGCAGCCGGACTAGCGCCGCGAACACCGGGGAGCTGTTTTTT
cdr3_aa: CASSRTSAANTGELFF

clone_size: -
d_call: TRBD2
j_call: TRBJ2-5
v_call: TRBV5-8
cdr3_nt: TGTGCCAGCAGCTTGGGGACTAGCGGGTCAACGGAGACCCAGTACTTC
cdr3_aa: CASSLGTSGSTETQYF

clone_size: -
d_call: TRBD2
j_call: TRBJ2-2
v_call: TRBV18
cdr3_nt: TGTGCCAGCCTCAAGCCTAGCGGGTGGAACACCGGGGAGCTGTTTTTT
cdr3_aa: CASLKPSGWNTGELFF

clone_size: -
d_call: -
j_call: TRBJ1-4
v_call: TRBV3-1/TRBV3-2
cdr3_nt: TGTGCCAGCAGCCAGGACCTCGGAGGTGAAAAACTGTTTTTT
cdr3_aa: CASSQDLGGEKLFF

clone_size: -
d_call: TRBD1
j_call: TRBJ1-2
v_call: TRBV23-1
cdr3_nt: TGCGCCAGCAGTCAATTTTCAGGGGGGAACTATGGCTACACCTTC
cdr3_aa: CASSQFSGGNYGYTF

clone_size: -
d_call: -
j_call: TRBJ2-1
v_call: TRBV7-2
cdr3_nt: TGTGCCAGCAGCTTAAACAGGGTGGAGAATGAGCAGTTCTTC
cdr3_aa: CASSLNRVENEQFF

clone_size: -
d_call: TRBD1
j_call: TRBJ1-5
v_call: TRBV5-8
cdr3_nt: TGTGCCAGCAGTAGGGGGCAGGTAGAACAGCCCCAGCATTTT
cdr3_aa: CASSRGQVEQPQHF

clone_size: few
d_call: -
j_call: TRBJ2-2
v_call: TRBV2
cdr3_nt: TGTGCCAGCAGTGAAGGCCTAACTCCCGGGGAGCTGTTTTTT
cdr3_aa: CASSEGLTPGELFF

clone_size: -
d_call: -
j_call: TRBJ1-3
v_call: TRBV28
cdr3_nt: TGTGCCAGCAGCGCATCGGGATATGCGGGAAACACCATATATTTT
cdr3_aa: CASSASGYAGNTIYF

clone_size: -
d_call: -
j_call: TRBJ2-7
v_call: TRBV7-2
cdr3_nt: TGTGCCAGCAGCTTAAGGGGGACCGGCTCCTACGAGCAGTACTTC
cdr3_aa: CASSLRGTGSYEQYF

clone_size: -
d_call: TRBD1
j_call: TRBJ1-6
v_call: TRBV6-1
cdr3_nt: TGTGCCAGCAGTGAACCCCCAGGGACAGCTAGTTCACCCCTCCACTTT
cdr3_aa: CASSEPPGTASSPLHF

clone_size: -
d_call: TRBD2
j_call: TRBJ2-7
v_call: TRBV2
cdr3_nt: TGTGCCAGCGGGGGAGGGGAGCAGTACTTC
cdr3_aa: CASGGGEQYF

clone_size: -
d_call: -
j_call: TRBJ1-2
v_call: TRBV29-1
cdr3_nt: TGCAGCGCCTCAGCAGGGGCACCTCACTATGGCTACACCTTC
cdr3_aa: CSASAGAPHYGYTF

clone_size: -
d_call: TRBD2
j_call: TRBJ2-7
v_call: TRBV19
cdr3_nt: TGTGCCAGTAGTATGAGCGGGGGGGCCCACGAGCAGTACTTC
cdr3_aa: CASSMSGGAHEQYF

clone_size: few
d_call: -
j_call: TRBJ2-2
v_call: TRBV29-1
cdr3_nt: TGCAGCGTTGTAGGACAGAACACCGGGGAGCTGTTTTTT
cdr3_aa: CSVVGQNTGELFF

clone_size: once
d_call: TRBD2
j_call: TRBJ2-1
v_call: TRBV19
cdr3_nt: TGTGCCAGTAGTACGGGACTAGCGGGAGACACACCCCCCAATGAGCAGTTCTTC
cdr3_aa: CASSTGLAGDTPPNEQFF

clone_size: -
d_call: -
j_call: TRBJ1-6
v_call: TRBV5-8
cdr3_nt: TGTGCCAGCAGCTTGGTCCAGGGTGGGAATTCACCCCTCCACTTT
cdr3_aa: CASSLVQGGNSPLHF

clone_size: -
d_call: -
j_call: TRBJ2-6
v_call: TRBV9
cdr3_nt: TGTGCCAGCAGCGGGGGGGACCCTGGGGCCAACGTCCTGACTTTC
cdr3_aa: CASSGGDPGANVLTF

clone_size: -
d_call: -
j_call: TRBJ2-7
v_call: TRBV5-1
cdr3_nt: TGCGCCAGCAGCTTGGAGGCAGGTAACTACGAGCAGTACTTC
cdr3_aa: CASSLEAGNYEQYF

clone_size: -
d_call: TRBD1
j_call: TRBJ1-5
v_call: TRBV6-6
cdr3_nt: TGTGCCAGCAGTTACTCAGGACAGGGGGATCAGCCCCAGCATTTT
cdr3_aa: CASSYSGQGDQPQHF

clone_size: -
d_call: -
j_call: TRBJ1-4
v_call: TRBV11-3
cdr3_nt: TGTGCCAGCAGCCTCGGGGTTATCAATGAAAAACTGTTTTTT
cdr3_aa: CASSLGVINEKLFF

clone_size: -
d_call: -
j_call: TRBJ1-4
v_call: TRBV12-3/TRBV12-4
cdr3_nt: TGTGCCAGCAGTTTTTTACCGGGAAAACTGTTTTTT
cdr3_aa: CASSFLPGKLFF

clone_size: once
d_call: -
j_call: TRBJ2-1
v_call: TRBV12-2
cdr3_nt: TGTGCAAGTCGCTTAGCGGGCGGGAGGGCCTTCATTGAGCAGTTCTTC
cdr3_aa: CASRLAGGRAFIEQFF

clone_size: -
d_call: TRBD1
j_call: TRBJ1-4
v_call: TRBV2
cdr3_nt: TGTGCCAGCAGTGAACCGGGACAGGGAAGGGCTAATGAAAAACTGTTTTTT
cdr3_aa: CASSEPGQGRANEKLFF

clone_size: -
d_call: -
j_call: TRBJ1-2
v_call: TRBV7-2
cdr3_nt: TGTGCCAGCAGCTTAGGGGCAGGGAAATCTAACTATGGCTACACCTTC
cdr3_aa: CASSLGAGKSNYGYTF